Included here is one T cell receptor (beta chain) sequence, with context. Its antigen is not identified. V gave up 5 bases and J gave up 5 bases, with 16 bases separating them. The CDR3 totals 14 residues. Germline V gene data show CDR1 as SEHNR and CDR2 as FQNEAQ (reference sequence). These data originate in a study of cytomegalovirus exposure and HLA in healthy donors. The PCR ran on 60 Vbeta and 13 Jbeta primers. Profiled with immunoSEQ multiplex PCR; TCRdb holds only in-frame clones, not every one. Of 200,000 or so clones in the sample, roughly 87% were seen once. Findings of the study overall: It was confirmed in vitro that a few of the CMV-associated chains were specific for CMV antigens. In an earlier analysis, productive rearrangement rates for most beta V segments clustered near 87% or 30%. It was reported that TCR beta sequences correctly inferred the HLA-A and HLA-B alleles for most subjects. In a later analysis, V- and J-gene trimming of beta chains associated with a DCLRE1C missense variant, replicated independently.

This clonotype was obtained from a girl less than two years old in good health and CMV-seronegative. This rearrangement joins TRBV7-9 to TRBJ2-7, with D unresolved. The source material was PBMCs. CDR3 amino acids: CASSLPPAAHEQYF. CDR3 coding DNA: TGTGCCAGCAGCCTACCTCCTGCGGCCCACGAGCAGTACTTC.